The next 6 T cell receptor beta chains were all read from a single sample in a study of chemoradiotherapy in HPV16-positive cancers. TCRdb's table, derived via immunoSEQ multiplex PCR, lists solely in-frame clones and lacks some. Of over 2,500 clones in the sample, about 82% were seen once. The specimen was blood, collected from a patient who underwent chemoradiotherapy. The origin of the receptors is a human donor with HPV-associated anogenital cancer.

The chain employs TRBV4-1 and TRBJ1-2; D remains unclear. CDR1 is MGHRA and CDR2 is YSYEKL in the germline V gene. The CDR3 spans 14 residues. The V and J ends lost 0 bases and 7 bases respectively, with 12 bases between them. The CDR3 nucleotides are TGCGCCAGCAGCCAAGACTCCGTGTTTAGTGGCTACACCTTC. This translates into CASSQDSVFSGYTF.

V and J are TRBV30 and TRBJ1-5; D is uncertain. The V end was cut by 0 bases, the J end by 7 bases, with 13 bases between. Germline assignment: CDR1 GTSNPN and CDR2 SVGIG (reference sequence). The CDR3 is 14 residues long. CDR3 residues: CAWSVSGPGQPQHF. The CDR3 DNA sequence: TGTGCCTGGAGTGTTTCTGGGCCTGGGCAGCCCCAGCATTTT. The full variable domain, completed using reference TRBV30 and TRBJ1-5, is SQTIHQWPATLVQPVGSPLSLECTVEGTSNPNLYWYRQAAGRGLQLLFYSVGIGQISSEVPQNLSASRPQDRQFILSSKKLLLSDSGFYLCAWSVSGPGQPQHFGDGTRLSIL.

The chain uses TRBV25-1 and TRBJ1-2; the D gene is possibly TRBD1 (5 bases). Germline CDR1 MGHDK, CDR2 SYGVNS. This CDR3 contains 14 residues. Deletions cut 0 bases from V and 3 bases from J, with 8 bases between. The CDR3 coding sequence is TGTGCCAGCAGTGAATATGGCAGGGACTATGGCTACACCTTC. Protein: CASSEYGRDYGYTF.

The J gene is TRBJ2-7, the V gene TRBV11-2; D unresolved. Looked up from germline, CDR1 is SGHAT and CDR2 is FQNNGV. V lost 5 bases, J lost 1 base, and 15 bases lay in between. The CDR3 runs 15 residues. The CDR3 DNA reads TGTGCCAGCAGCGCCCTAGTTACCCAATCCTACGAGCAGTACTTC. Residues: CASSALVTQSYEQYF.

CDR3 sequence (DNA): TGTGCCAGCAGCTTGGGACTAGCGGGAACCCACAATGAGCAGTTCTTC. This encodes CASSLGLAGTHNEQFF. The chain employs TRBV7-9 and TRBJ2-1, with TRBD2 matching 13 bases. The CDR3 length is 16 residues. V lost 3 bases, J lost 5 bases, and 4 bases stayed unmatched. From germline, CDR1 is SEHNR and CDR2 FQNEAQ (reference sequence).

This chain uses TRBV5-1 with TRBJ2-5; D not certain. V was clipped by 0 bases and J by 3 bases, with 9 bases between them. CDR3 length equals 14 residues. The germline CDR1 and CDR2 sequences are SGHRS and YFSETQ. The CDR3 DNA sequence: TGCGCCAGCAGCTTGGGTCTAAGGGAAGAGACCCAGTACTTC. Translated: CASSLGLREETQYF. The variable domain in full, with the rest retrieved from reference TRBV5-1 and TRBJ2-5, is KAGVTQTPRYLIKTRGQQVTLSCSPISGHRSVSWYQQTPGQGLQFLFEYFSETQRNKGNFPGRFSGRQFSNSRSEMNVSTLELGDSALYLCASSLGLREETQYFGPGTRLLVL.